This T cell receptor beta chain came from a study of T cells after yellow fever vaccination. As for the study in general: Where fractions had low cell numbers, libraries were prepared from them with the SMART-Seq v4 Ultra Low Input RNA kit. Study results and limitations: Only a small proportion of the clonotypes turned up in both the CD4 and the CD8 compartments, likely arising from convergent recombination.

This clonotype was found a few times. Antigen specificity is unknown. UMIs were added to TCR cDNA along with a universal primer site when it was made by 5'RACE template switching. Each CDR3 protein is one row after TCRdb ran MiXCR on the 5' RACE reads. The sample has 500,000 to 650,000 distinct CDR3 sequences, approximately 15% seen once. Trimming removed 3 bases at V and 1 base at J, with 13 bases between. There are 16 residues in the CDR3. CDR1 and CDR2 from the germline V gene are LNHDA and SQIVND (reference sequence). The clonotype was recovered from a man aged 30 to 39 who received the YFV17D yellow fever vaccine. The J gene is TRBJ2-1, the V gene TRBV19, with D unresolved. The sample was PBMCs, taken on the day of the yellow fever booster vaccination. In DNA form, the CDR3 reads TGTGCCAGTAGTATCCAAGGTCTCGGGTCCTACAATGAGCAGTTCTTC. Its translation is CASSIQGLGSYNEQFF.